This TCR beta chain was obtained from a study of T-cell memory formation after mild COVID-19. Background on the study: The TCR clusters were mostly specific to one donor.

The table lists this clonotype with a few counts. V lost 4 bases, J lost 5 bases, and 14 bases lay in between. The CDR3 is made up of 14 amino acids. Germline CDR1 SGHDN, CDR2 FVKESK. From 5'RACE with constant-segment primers came TCR alpha and TCR beta cDNA libraries that carried sample barcodes and UMIs. TCRdb passed the 5' RACE reads through MiXCR, listing each CDR3 protein once. Of roughly 100,000 distinct CDR3 sequences in the sample, more than 13% are singletons; the top ten hold around two fifths. Source material: PBMCs or a T cell subset sorted from them (not recorded which). This sequence originates from a man aged 18 to 29 who had mild COVID-19 (a few samples of this study predate the infection). Cell type and time point are not known. V is TRBV14 and J is TRBJ1-1; D unclear. The CDR3 protein is CASSPLSMQTEAFF. The CDR3 coding sequence is TGTGCCAGCAGCCCGCTCTCCATGCAGACTGAAGCTTTCTTT.